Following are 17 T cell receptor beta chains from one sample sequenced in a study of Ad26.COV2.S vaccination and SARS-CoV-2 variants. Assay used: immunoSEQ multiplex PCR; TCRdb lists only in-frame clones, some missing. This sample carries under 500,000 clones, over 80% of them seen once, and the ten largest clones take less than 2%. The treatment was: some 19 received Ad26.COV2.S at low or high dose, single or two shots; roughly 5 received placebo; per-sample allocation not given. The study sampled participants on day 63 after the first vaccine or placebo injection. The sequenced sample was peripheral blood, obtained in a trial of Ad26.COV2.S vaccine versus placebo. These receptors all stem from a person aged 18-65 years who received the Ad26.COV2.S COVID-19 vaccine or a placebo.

The CDR3 here is CASTSTRGVGPYEQYF. The CDR3 nucleotides read TGTGCCAGCACCTCGACCAGGGGAGTAGGGCCCTACGAGCAGTACTTC. The genes are TRBV5-6 and TRBJ2-7, with a weak D call TRBD1 (6 bases). The V end lost 6 bases, the J end lost 2 bases, and 21 bases lay between the germline ends. In germline, CDR1 is SGHDT, CDR2 YYEEEE. The CDR3 is made up of 16 amino acids. The complete variable domain, with remaining parts taken from reference TRBV5-6 and TRBJ2-7, reads DAGVTQSPTHLIKTRGQQVTLRCSPKSGHDTVSWYQQALGQGPQFIFQYYEEEERQRGNFPDRFSGHQFPNYSSELNVNALLLGDSALYLCASTSTRGVGPYEQYFGPGTRLTVT.

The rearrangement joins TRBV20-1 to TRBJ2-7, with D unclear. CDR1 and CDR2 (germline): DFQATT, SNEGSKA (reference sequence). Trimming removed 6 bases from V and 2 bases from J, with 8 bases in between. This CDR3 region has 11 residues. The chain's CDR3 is CSAHAPYEQYF. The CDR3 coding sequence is TGCAGTGCACATGCCCCCTACGAGCAGTACTTC.

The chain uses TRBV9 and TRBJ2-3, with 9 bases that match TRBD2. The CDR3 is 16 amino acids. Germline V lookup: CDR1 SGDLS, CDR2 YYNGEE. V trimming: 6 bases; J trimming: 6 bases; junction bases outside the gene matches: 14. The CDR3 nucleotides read TGTGCCAGCACCTCCTACGGGACTAGCCTAGCCGATACGCAGTATTTT. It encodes CASTSYGTSLADTQYF.

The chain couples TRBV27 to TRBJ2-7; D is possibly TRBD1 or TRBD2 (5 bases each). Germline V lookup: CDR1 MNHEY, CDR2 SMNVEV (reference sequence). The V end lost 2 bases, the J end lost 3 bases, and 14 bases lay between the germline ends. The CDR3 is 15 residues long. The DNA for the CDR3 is TGTGCCAGCAGTTTAATCCCGGGGACCGGCTACGAGCAGTACTTC. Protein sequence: CASSLIPGTGYEQYF.

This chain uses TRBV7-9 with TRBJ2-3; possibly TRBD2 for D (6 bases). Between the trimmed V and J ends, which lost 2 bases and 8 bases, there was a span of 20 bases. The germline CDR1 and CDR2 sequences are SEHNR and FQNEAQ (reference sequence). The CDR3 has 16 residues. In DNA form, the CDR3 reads TGTGCCAGCAGCTTAAGCATCTCTGGTTGGAGGGGTACGCAGTATTTT. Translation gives CASSLSISGWRGTQYF.

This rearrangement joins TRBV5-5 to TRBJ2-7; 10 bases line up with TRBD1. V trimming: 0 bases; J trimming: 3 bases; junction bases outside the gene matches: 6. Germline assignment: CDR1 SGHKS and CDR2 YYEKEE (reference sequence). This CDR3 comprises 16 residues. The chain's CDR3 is CASSLAGRTGGYEQYF. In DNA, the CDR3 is TGTGCCAGCAGCTTGGCCGGGAGGACAGGGGGCTACGAGCAGTACTTC.

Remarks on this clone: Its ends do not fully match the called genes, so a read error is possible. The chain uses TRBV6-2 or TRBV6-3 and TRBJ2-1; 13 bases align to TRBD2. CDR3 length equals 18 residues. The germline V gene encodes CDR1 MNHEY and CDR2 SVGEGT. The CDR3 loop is CASSDSLAGGPNYNEQFF. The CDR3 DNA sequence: TGTGCCAGCAGTGACTCACTAGCGGGGGGGCCCAACTACAATGAGCAGTTCTTC.

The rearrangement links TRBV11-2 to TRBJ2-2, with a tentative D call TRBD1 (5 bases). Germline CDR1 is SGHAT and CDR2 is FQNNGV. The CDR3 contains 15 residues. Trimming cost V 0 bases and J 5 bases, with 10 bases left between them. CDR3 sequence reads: CASSLDRASTGELFF. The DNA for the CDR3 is TGTGCCAGCAGCTTAGACAGGGCGAGTACCGGGGAGCTGTTTTTT.

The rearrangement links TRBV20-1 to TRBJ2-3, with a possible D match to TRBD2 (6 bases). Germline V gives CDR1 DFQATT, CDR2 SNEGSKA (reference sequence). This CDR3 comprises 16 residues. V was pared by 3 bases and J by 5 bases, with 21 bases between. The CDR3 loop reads CSASPFAGLGVDTQYF. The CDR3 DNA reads TGCAGTGCTAGTCCATTTGCGGGGTTAGGGGTAGATACGCAGTATTTT.

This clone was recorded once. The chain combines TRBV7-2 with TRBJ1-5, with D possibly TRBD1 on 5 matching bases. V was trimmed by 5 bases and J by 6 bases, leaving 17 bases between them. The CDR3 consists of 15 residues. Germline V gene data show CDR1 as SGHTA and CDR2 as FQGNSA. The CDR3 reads CASSPQGVIGQPQHF. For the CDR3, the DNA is TGTGCCAGCAGCCCGCAAGGGGTTATTGGTCAGCCCCAGCATTTT.

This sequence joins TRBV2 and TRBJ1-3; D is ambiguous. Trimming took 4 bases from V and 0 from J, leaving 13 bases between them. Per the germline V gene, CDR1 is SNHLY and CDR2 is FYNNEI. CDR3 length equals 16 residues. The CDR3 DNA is TGTGCCAGCAGTGGGGAAAATCTCTTCTCTGGAAACACCATATATTTT. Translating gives CASSGENLFSGNTIYF.

The CDR3 spells CASSTRGQGGHEQYF. CDR3 DNA: TGTGCCAGCAGCACAAGAGGACAGGGGGGCCACGAGCAGTACTTC. The rearrangement joins TRBV7-9 to TRBJ2-7; 10 nucleotides line up with TRBD1. CDR1 is SEHNR, CDR2 FQNEAQ, per germline (reference sequence). The CDR3 runs 15 residues. V was pared by 5 bases and J by 5 bases, with 9 bases of the junction left unmatched.

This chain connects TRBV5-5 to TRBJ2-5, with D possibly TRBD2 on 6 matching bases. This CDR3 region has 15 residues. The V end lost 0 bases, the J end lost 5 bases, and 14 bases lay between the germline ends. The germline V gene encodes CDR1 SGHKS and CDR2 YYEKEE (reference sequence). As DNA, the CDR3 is TGTGCCAGCAGCTTGGCCTTACTAGCCCGCGAGACCCAGTACTTC. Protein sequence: CASSLALLARETQYF. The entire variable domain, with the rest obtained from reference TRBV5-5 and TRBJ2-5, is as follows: DAGVTQSPTHLIKTRGQQVTLRCSPISGHKSVSWYQQVLGQGPQFIFQYYEKEERGRGNFPDRFSARQFPNYSSELNVNALLLGDSALYLCASSLALLARETQYFGPGTRLLVL.

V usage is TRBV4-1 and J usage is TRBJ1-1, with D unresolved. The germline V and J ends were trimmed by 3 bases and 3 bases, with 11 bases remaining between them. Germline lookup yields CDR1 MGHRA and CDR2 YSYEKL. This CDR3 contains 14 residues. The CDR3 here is CASSQRVEDTEAFF. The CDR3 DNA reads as TGCGCCAGCAGCCAGAGGGTGGAGGACACTGAAGCTTTCTTT.

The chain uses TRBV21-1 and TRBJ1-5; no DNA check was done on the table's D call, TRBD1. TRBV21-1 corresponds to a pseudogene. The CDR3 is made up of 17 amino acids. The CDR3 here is CASSPPRDRAGSQPQHF. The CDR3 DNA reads TGTGCCAGCAGCCCACCCCGGGACAGGGCCGGGAGTCAGCCCCAGCATTTT.

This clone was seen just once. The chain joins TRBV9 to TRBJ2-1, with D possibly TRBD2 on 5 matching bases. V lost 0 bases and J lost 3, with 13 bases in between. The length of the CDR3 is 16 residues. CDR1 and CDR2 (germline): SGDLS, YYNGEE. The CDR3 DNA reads TGTGCCAGCAGCGTAGGGAGGACCTTTAACTACAATGAGCAGTTCTTC. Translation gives CASSVGRTFNYNEQFF.

CDR3 in amino acids: CAWSVWGGNTEAFF. CDR3 DNA sequence: TGTGCCTGGAGTGTATGGGGCGGGAACACTGAAGCTTTCTTT. V and J are TRBV30 and TRBJ1-1; D is perhaps TRBD1 (5 bases). Germline values: CDR1 GTSNPN, CDR2 SVGIG (reference sequence). The CDR3 contains 14 residues. V lost 0 bases, J lost 1 base, and 9 bases lay in between.